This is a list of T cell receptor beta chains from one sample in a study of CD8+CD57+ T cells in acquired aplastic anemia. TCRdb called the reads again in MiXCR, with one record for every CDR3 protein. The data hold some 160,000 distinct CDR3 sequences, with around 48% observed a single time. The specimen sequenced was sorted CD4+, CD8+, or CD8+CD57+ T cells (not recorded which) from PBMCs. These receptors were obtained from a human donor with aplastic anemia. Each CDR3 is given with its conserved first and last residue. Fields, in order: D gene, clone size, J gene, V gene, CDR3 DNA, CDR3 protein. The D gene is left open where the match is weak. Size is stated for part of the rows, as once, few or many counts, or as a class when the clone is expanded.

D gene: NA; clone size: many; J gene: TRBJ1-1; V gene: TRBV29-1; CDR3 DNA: TGCAGCGTTGAATCGGGGGCTCGGAACACTGAAGCTTTCTTT; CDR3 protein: CSVESGARNTEAFF
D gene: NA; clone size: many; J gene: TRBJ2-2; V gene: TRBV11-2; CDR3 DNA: TGTGCCAGCAGCCACGGGCGGACCGGGGAGCTGTTTTTT; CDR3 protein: CASSHGRTGELFF
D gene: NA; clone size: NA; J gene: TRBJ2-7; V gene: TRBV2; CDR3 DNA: TGTGCCAGCAGTAGGGACCAGGGAGGCGAGCAGTACTTC; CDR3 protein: CASSRDQGGEQYF
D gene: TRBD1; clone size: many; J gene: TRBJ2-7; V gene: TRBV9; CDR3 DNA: TGTGCCAGCAGCGCACCCGAAGCCGGGACAGTTACCTACGAGCAGTACTTC; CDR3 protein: CASSAPEAGTVTYEQYF
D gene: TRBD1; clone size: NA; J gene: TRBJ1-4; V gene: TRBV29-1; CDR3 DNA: TGCAGCGTCGGGCAGGGGGGAGGCGCAGCTAATGAAAAACTGTTTTTT; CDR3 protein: CSVGQGGGAANEKLFF
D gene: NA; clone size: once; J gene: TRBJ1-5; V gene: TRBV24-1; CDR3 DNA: TGTGCCACCAGTTCCGCGGGGAATCAGCCCCAGCATTTT; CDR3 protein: CATSSAGNQPQHF
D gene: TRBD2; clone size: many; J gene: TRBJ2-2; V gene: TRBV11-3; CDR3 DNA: TGTGCCAGCAGCCTCCACCGGGGGGGCGGGGAGCTGTTTTTT; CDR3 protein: CASSLHRGGGELFF
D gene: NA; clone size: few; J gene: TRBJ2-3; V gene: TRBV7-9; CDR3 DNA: TGTGCCAGCAGCTTAGAGCGGGTTACAGATACGCAGTATTTT; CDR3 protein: CASSLERVTDTQYF
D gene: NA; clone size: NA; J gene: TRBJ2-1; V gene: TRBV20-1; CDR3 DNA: TGCAGTGCTAGAGATCAGGCCAATGAGCAGTTCTTC; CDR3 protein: CSARDQANEQFF
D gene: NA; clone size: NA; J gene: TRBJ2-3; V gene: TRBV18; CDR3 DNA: TGTGCCAGCTCGCCGACCGTGGGTGGCACAGATACGCAGTATTTT; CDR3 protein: CASSPTVGGTDTQYF
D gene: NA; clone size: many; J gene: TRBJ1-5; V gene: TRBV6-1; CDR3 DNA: TGTGCCAGCAGTGAAGGCCAGCCCCAGCATTTT; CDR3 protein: CASSEGQPQHF
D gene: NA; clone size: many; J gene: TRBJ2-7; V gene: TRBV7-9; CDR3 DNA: TGTGCCAGCAGCGCACCCCAGGGATTCCACCGGATGGAGCAGTACTTC; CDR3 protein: CASSAPQGFHRMEQYF